The present TCR beta chain was sequenced within a study of post-analysis software for immune sequencing data. Study-wide results and limits: By F measure, samples from a shared preparation batch strongly co-clustered. In patients, TRBV5-6, TRBV5-1 and TRBV20-1 belonged to five TRBV segments found more frequently than in controls. Compared with controls, patients showed significantly lower normalized Chao1 diversity.

Germline CDR1 is SSHAT and CDR2 is FNYEAQ (reference sequence). This CDR3 comprises 14 residues. Concerning this clonotype: Its antigen remains unknown. One junction end does not reproduce the germline sequence, and a read error may be involved.

Unique molecular identifiers featured in each of the TCR beta cDNA libraries. From about 0.98 to 11 million T cells, a few hundred thousand cDNA molecules were obtained. MiXCR, applied by TCRdb to the PCR reads, yields one record per CDR3 protein. The sample comprises approximately 460,000 distinct CDR3 sequences, roughly 45% of which are singletons, and 9% to 13% rests with the top ten. The chain is built from TRBV7-7 and TRBJ2-1; no clear D gene. The receptor was derived from a girl between 10 and 17 years old with multiple sclerosis. Sequencing was carried out using blood. CDR3 in DNA: TGTGCTAGCAGCAGAGGTGGTAGGGAAGATGGGCAGTTCTTC. Its protein product is CASSRGGREDGQFF.